This T cell receptor beta chain was profiled in a study of blood T cell repertoires in COVID-19 (dated by TCRdb to 2018 to 2020). About the study as a whole: The collaborator samples originated in the United States, Italy and Spain and spanned the acute and convalescent phases of COVID-19. The dataset comprised deeply sampled blood TCRbeta repertoires from subjects exposed to, actively infected with, or recovered from COVID-19. The sample metadata nearly always contained a de-identified subject ID, COVID-19 status, age in years and sex. Where HLA class I and class II types were available, the types were taken from metadata supplied by the sample provider, not from assay-based typing. The material from the prospective study consisted of cDNA or gDNA derived from T cells, B-cell-depleted T cells, or PBMCs. A freely available public database, intended as a resource for researchers studying the immune response to SARS-CoV-2, is where the repertoires were released. Samples were obtained from the ongoing ImmuneRACE study (first 160 participants) and from 1,254 subjects provided by 6 global collaborators. The study at large found these results: The amount of clinical and demographic metadata varied by source and participant and was provided uncurated.

Sequences SQVTM (CDR1) and ANQGSEA (CDR2) are obtained from the germline V gene. Germline trimming amounts to 6 bases on V and 4 bases on J, with 5 as the count of junction bases outside the gene matches. The CDR3, from cysteine to phenylalanine, totals 13 residues. CDR3 DNA only is kept here, 39 bases in frame from base 1. Each collaborating institution followed its own protocols to collect whole blood in K2EDTA tubes. For TCRbeta analysis, collaborators shipped samples in one of three forms: frozen whole blood, isolated PBMCs, or DNA extracted from either of those sample types. TCRbeta CDR3 regions were amplified from genomic DNA using the immunoSEQ Assay, a bias-controlled multiplex PCR. The authors' pipeline ran thus. Within the assay, amplification of reference gene primers was used to estimate how many nucleated cells each sample contained. To quantify the absolute abundance of each unique TCRbeta CDR3 rearrangement, sequence reads were collapsed and filtered. Productive Simpson clonality was computed per sample as the square root of Simpson's diversity index over productive rearrangements. In TCRdb, the immuneACCESS table is reduced to in-frame sequences with V and J assigned. These tables do not hold every clone; where another copy was compared, an unresolved V gene accounts for under half, and the others remain unexplained. D and trimming come from the DNA, and the V and J calls and clone size come from that table. The sample profile shows more than 120,000 clones; around 88% of them were found once. The ten largest clones represent about 28% of the sample.

This clone has only one observation. The specificity of this receptor is unknown. Within one base of it there is no much larger clone, and no base qualities were kept. This clonotype was sampled from a human donor in a cohort sampled during active COVID-19. The sample was peripheral blood. This chain joins TRBV29-1 to TRBJ1-1, and TRBD1 matches 10 of the central bases. CDR3 sequence: CSVGQGFGTEAFF. Read as DNA, the sequence is TGCAGCGTGGGACAGGGGTTTGGCACTGAAGCTTTCTTT.